These T cell receptor beta chains were read from a single sample in a study of T-cell memory formation after mild COVID-19. TCRdb redid the calling of the 5' RACE reads with MiXCR, one entry per CDR3 protein. Seen here are 540,000 or so distinct CDR3 sequences, roughly 22% observed once, and the top ten hold around 13%. Material for sequencing was PBMCs or a T cell subset sorted from them (not recorded which). These receptors all come from an adult woman who had mild COVID-19 (a few samples of this study predate the infection). Cell type and time point are not known. Each CDR3 is given with its conserved first and last residue. D genes are given only for firm matches. Rows give clone size only sometimes, using once, few, many, or a class for an expanded clone.

j_call d_call v_call clone_size cdr3_nt cdr3_aa
TRBJ1-6 - TRBV5-1 few TGCGCCAGCAGCCGGAAGGCCGGGGATTCACCCCTCCACTTT CASSRKAGDSPLHF
TRBJ1-2 - TRBV7-6 - TGTGCCAGCAGCTTAGGTCGGGGCTATGGGGGCTACACCTTC CASSLGRGYGGYTF
TRBJ1-1 - TRBV20-1 few TGCAGTGCTAGAGATAATGTGAACACTGAAGCTTTCTTT CSARDNVNTEAFF
TRBJ2-5 TRBD2 TRBV20-1 - TGCAGTGCTAGAGAGTGGGTAGCGGGGACGACTGGTGCCCAGTACTTC CSAREWVAGTTGAQYF
TRBJ1-1 - TRBV2 - TGTGCCAGAAACCCCTCGGGGACCGATTTGAACACTGAAGCTTTCTTT CARNPSGTDLNTEAFF
TRBJ2-5 TRBD2 TRBV6-5 few TGTGCCAGCAGTTCCGCGGGAGCGGCCCAAGAGACCCAGTACTTC CASSSAGAAQETQYF
TRBJ2-7 TRBD2 TRBV19 few TGTGCCAGTAGTATAGGACTAGCGGGATCTAGCTCCTACGAGCAGTACTTC CASSIGLAGSSSYEQYF
TRBJ2-3 TRBD2 TRBV10-3 few TGTGCCATCAGTGCAGAGCGGGAGCAAAAGGGGCAGTATTTT CAISAEREQKGQYF
TRBJ2-1 - TRBV30 few TGTGCCTGGAGTCCGGACGGCGGTGAGCAGTTCTTC CAWSPDGGEQFF
TRBJ2-5 TRBD2 TRBV27 - TGTGCCAGCACCAAGCGGGGGTACCAAGAGACCCAGTACTTC CASTKRGYQETQYF
TRBJ2-5 - TRBV9 few TGTGCCAGCAGCGTAGAAGGGCTCCAAGAGACCCAGTACTTC CASSVEGLQETQYF
TRBJ2-2 TRBD2 TRBV19 few TGTGCCAGTAGGTTAAGCGGGAGGAACACCGGGGAGCTGTTTTTT CASRLSGRNTGELFF
TRBJ1-4 - TRBV5-5 - TGTGCCAGCAGCTTGAGCGGGGGAGCTAATAATGAAAAACTGTTTTTT CASSLSGGANNEKLFF
TRBJ2-2 - TRBV20-1 - TGCAGTGCTAGGGAAGGGGGGTACACCGGGGAGCTGTTTTTT CSAREGGYTGELFF
TRBJ2-3 - TRBV29-1 few TGCAGCGTTGAGTCCGGGGAAGTAGATACGCAGTATTTT CSVESGEVDTQYF
TRBJ2-7 - TRBV20-1 - TGCAGTGCTAGAGATCCTCTCCGACCCGCCTACGAGCAGTACTTC CSARDPLRPAYEQYF
TRBJ1-1 - TRBV30 few TGTGCCTGGAGTGTACATGGGTGGACACCGAACACTGAAGCTTTCTTT CAWSVHGWTPNTEAFF
TRBJ2-1 - TRBV15 few TGTGCCACCAGCTCTCTGACGGACAGCAACAATGAGCAGTTCTTC CATSSLTDSNNEQFF